This T cell receptor beta chain was retrieved from a study of blood T cell repertoires in COVID-19. Assay used: immunoSEQ multiplex PCR; TCRdb lists only in-frame clones, some missing. The profile shows some 150,000 clones, 70% to 90% of them singletons. Sequenced input: peripheral blood. This sequence was found in a woman aged 55-70 years with COVID-19, enrolled during active disease.

As DNA, the CDR3 is TGTGCCAGTAGTACCCAGGTAGAGGAAAAACTGTTTTTT. Protein sequence: CASSTQVEEKLFF. V and J are TRBV19 and TRBJ1-4; D is unresolved. Deletions cut 4 bases from V and 8 bases from J, with 11 bases between. Germline V gene lookup returns CDR1 LNHDA and CDR2 SQIVND (reference sequence). The CDR3 sequence is 13 residues long.